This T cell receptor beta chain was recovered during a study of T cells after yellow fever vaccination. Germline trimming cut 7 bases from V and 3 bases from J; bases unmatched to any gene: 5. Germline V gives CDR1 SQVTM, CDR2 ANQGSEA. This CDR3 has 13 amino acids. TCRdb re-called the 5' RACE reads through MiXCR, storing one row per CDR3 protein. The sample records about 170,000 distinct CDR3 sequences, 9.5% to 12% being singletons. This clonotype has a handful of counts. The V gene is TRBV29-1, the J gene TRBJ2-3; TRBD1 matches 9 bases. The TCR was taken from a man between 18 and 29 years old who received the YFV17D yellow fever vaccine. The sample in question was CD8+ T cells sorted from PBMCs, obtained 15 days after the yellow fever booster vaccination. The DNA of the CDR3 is TGCAGCGGCACAGGGGGCAGAACAGATACGCAGTATTTT. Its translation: CSGTGGRTDTQYF.